The 16 T cell receptor beta chains given below trace back to one sample, sequenced in a study of a mutant IDH1 vaccine in newly diagnosed glioma. TCRdb's table, derived via immunoSEQ multiplex PCR, lists solely in-frame clones and lacks some. The profile covers almost 25,000 clones, with about 81% appearing a single time and about 4% taken by the ten largest. Time point denoted: week 47, end of study. A 20-mer mutant IDH1 peptide at 300 ug was injected subcutaneously with topical imiquimod. The antigens these receptors bind are not known. The sequencing here drew on PBMCs, taken from a glioma patient whose treatment included an IDH1 peptide vaccine. Receptors originate from a man aged 35 to 55 with glioma. Some clones in this sample may be carry-over from other donors' samples.

This rearrangement joins TRBV6-1 to TRBJ1-2; D call uncertain. The CDR3 extends over 14 amino acids. Germline CDR1 is MNHNS and CDR2 is SASEGT. V lost 8 bases to trimming and J lost 4 bases, with 17 bases between them. In nucleotides, the CDR3 is TGTGCCAGCGATCAGTCGGGAGGGCCCTATGGCTACACCTTC. Translated, it gives CASDQSGGPYGYTF.

This clone has more than one count but fewer than ten. Written as DNA, the CDR3 is TGTGCCAGCAGTGAAGGTGGGGAGACCCAGTACTTC. Its protein product is CASSEGGETQYF. This chain uses TRBV2 with TRBJ2-5, with D unresolved. This CDR3 contains 12 residues. Trimming removed 1 base at V and 5 bases at J, with 5 bases between. Germline values: CDR1 SNHLY, CDR2 FYNNEI.

This clone occurred a few times. The chain combines TRBV6-5 with TRBJ1-5; weak D call: TRBD1 (5 bases). Trimming pared 5 bases from V and 9 bases from J, leaving 11 bases between. Germline CDR1 is MNHEY and CDR2 is SVGAGI. The CDR3 covers 12 residues. The CDR3 here is CASSRGVGPQHF. CDR3 sequence (DNA): TGTGCCAGCAGTCGGGGGGTCGGGCCCCAGCATTTT.

The chain joins TRBV6-5 to TRBJ1-5; D not resolved. The CDR3 covers 12 residues. The ends were cut back, 6 bases at V and 5 bases at J, with 8 bases in the middle. CDR1 and CDR2 from the germline V gene are MNHEY and SVGAGI. In DNA, the CDR3 is TGTGCCAGCAGCAATTACGATCAGCCCCAGCATTTT. Translation gives CASSNYDQPQHF.

The V gene is TRBV6-1, the J gene TRBJ1-2; D not resolved. This CDR3 is built from 13 residues. V lost 3 bases and J lost 5, with 10 bases in between. Germline CDR1 reads MNHNS; CDR2 reads SASEGT. CDR3 in amino acids: CASSDPNNYGYTF. The CDR3, as DNA: TGTGCCAGCAGTGACCCAAACAATTATGGCTACACCTTC.

This chain connects TRBV6-5 to TRBJ1-1, with 7 positions matching TRBD1. Germline V gene data show CDR1 as MNHEY and CDR2 as SVGAGI. The V and J ends lost 8 bases and 6 bases, in that order; junction bases with no gene match: 12. The length of the CDR3 is 14 residues. This chain's CDR3 is CASSLGGQTSEAFF. The CDR3 region has the DNA TGTGCCAGCTCCTTAGGGGGACAGACATCTGAAGCTTTCTTT.

In DNA, the CDR3 is TGTGCCAGCAGTTGGACTAACACTGAAGCTTTCTTT. This encodes CASSWTNTEAFF. The V gene is TRBV2, the J gene TRBJ1-1; no clear D gene. Germline CDR1 and CDR2: SNHLY and FYNNEI. CDR3 length: 12 amino acids. Deletions cut 5 bases from V and 2 bases from J, with 6 bases between.

The chain uses TRBV7-9 and TRBJ2-1; D is perhaps TRBD2 (6 bases). Germline values: CDR1 SEHNR, CDR2 FQNEAQ (reference sequence). The CDR3 is 15 residues long. V was cut by 5 bases and J by 0 bases, with 11 bases left in between. The CDR3 nucleotides are TGTGCCAGCAGCCGGGACGGGAGCTCCTACAATGAGCAGTTCTTC. Amino acids: CASSRDGSSYNEQFF.

There are a few counts of this clone. The chain carries TRBV4-2 and TRBJ2-3, with 8 nucleotides matching TRBD1. The CDR3 spans 16 residues. Per the germline V gene, CDR1 is LGHNA and CDR2 is YNFKEQ. V shed 5 bases, J shed 4 bases, and the junction held 11 bases outside the gene matches. CDR3 sequence: CASSVYGGQGSDTQYF. CDR3 bases: TGTGCCAGCAGCGTCTACGGCGGACAGGGATCAGATACGCAGTATTTT.

V usage is TRBV28 and J usage is TRBJ2-2; 8 nucleotides line up with TRBD1. The CDR3 has 18 residues. Looked up from germline, CDR1 is MDHEN and CDR2 is SYDVKM. Unmatched junction bases numbered 16, after V lost 5 bases and J lost 5 bases. As DNA, the CDR3 is TGTGCCAGCAGTCCCTCCCGAGCAGGGGGCTTTAGGACCGGGGAGCTGTTTTTT. Protein product: CASSPSRAGGFRTGELFF.

This clone came up a few times. This rearrangement joins TRBV19 to TRBJ1-2, with TRBD1 matching over 7 bases. J lost 3 bases, V lost 5 bases, and 3 bases had no gene match. The CDR3 runs 13 residues. CDR1 is LNHDA and CDR2 is SQIVND in the germline V gene (reference sequence). The CDR3 DNA reads as TGTGCCAGTAGTTCCACAGGGGACTATGGCTACACCTTC. It encodes CASSSTGDYGYTF.

Only one count was recorded for this clone. J is TRBJ1-3 and V is TRBV30; 7 bases align to TRBD1. The J segment lost 0 bases and the V segment lost 5 bases, leaving 10 bases of the junction unmatched. The CDR3 loop spans 16 amino acids. In germline, CDR1 is GTSNPN, CDR2 SVGIG (reference sequence). This CDR3 reads CAWATGTPDSGNTIYF. In nucleotides, the CDR3 is TGTGCCTGGGCGACAGGGACTCCCGACTCTGGAAACACCATATATTTT.

This clone turned up a few times. The CDR3 is CAISQAGANVLTF. The CDR3 nucleotides are TGTGCCATCAGCCAAGCTGGGGCCAACGTCCTGACTTTC. The chain uses TRBV10-3 and TRBJ2-6, with D unclear. V dropped 6 bases and J dropped 2 bases, with 5 bases sitting between them. Germline CDR1 ENHRY, CDR2 SYGVKD. CDR3 size: 13 residues.

The gene calls are TRBV5-5 and TRBJ1-1; D uncertain. The CDR3 has 13 amino acids. Trimming shortened V by 0 bases and J by 3 bases, and 6 bases separated the two germline ends. Germline assignment: CDR1 SGHKS and CDR2 YYEKEE (reference sequence). The CDR3 DNA follows: TGTGCCAGCAGCTTGGGGGTTCACACTGAAGCTTTCTTT. As protein: CASSLGVHTEAFF. Based on the CDR3 plus reference TRBV5-5 and TRBJ1-1, the full variable domain is DAGVTQSPTHLIKTRGQQVTLRCSPISGHKSVSWYQQVLGQGPQFIFQYYEKEERGRGNFPDRFSARQFPNYSSELNVNALLLGDSALYLCASSLGVHTEAFFGQGTRLTVV.

The chain joins TRBV21-1 to TRBJ1-6. TRBV21-1 is described as a pseudogene. This CDR3 has 15 amino acids. CDR3 in amino acids: CASSLLSSYNSPLHF. The CDR3, as DNA: TGTGCCAGCAGCCTCCTAAGCTCCTATAATTCACCCCTCCACTTT.

CDR3 DNA: TGCGCCAGCAGCTTGTTGGGGGAGGATTACAATGAGCAGTTCTTC. Protein product: CASSLLGEDYNEQFF. The chain is built from TRBV5-1 and TRBJ2-1; D may be TRBD2 (6 bases). This CDR3 spans 15 amino acids. Looked up from germline, CDR1 is SGHRS and CDR2 is YFSETQ. Trimming removed 1 base at V and 4 bases at J, with 12 bases between.